A few counts support the clone carrying this T cell receptor beta chain. V lost 0 bases, J lost 2 bases, and 3 bases stayed unmatched. Germline CDR1 SGDLS, CDR2 YYNGEE. The CDR3 consists of 15 residues. Using its own MiXCR run on the 5' RACE reads, TCRdb lists one record per CDR3 protein. The sample holds approximately 290,000 distinct CDR3 sequences; roughly 20% are singletons and the top ten take roughly 3.4%. The data derive from a study of CD8 T cells in ankylosing spondylitis. Sequences were obtained from blood, either unsorted or a sorted T cell fraction (not recorded which). The J gene is TRBJ2-3, the V gene TRBV9; 7 bases are a match to TRBD2. This TCR was recovered from a female donor with ankylosing spondylitis or in good health (not recorded which). The CDR3 region has the DNA TGTGCCAGCAGCGTAGTCGCGGGAGCCACAGATACGCAGTATTTT. Its protein product is CASSVVAGATDTQYF.